Presented here are 21 T cell receptor beta chains from one specimen sequenced in a study of regulatory T cells in long-lasting Graves disease (dated by TCRdb to about 2021). The label giving this sample's time point can be read as: persistent/refractory GD, antithyroid drugs over 5 years with positive TRAb. For both TCR sequencing and RNA sequencing, RNA was extracted from PBMCs using TRIzol. Library method: multiplex PCR. Sequencing relied on an Illumina HiSeq 4000. TCR beta libraries were built with iRepertoire HTBI primers and Arm-PCR amplification of CDR3 regions. In TCRdb, the public reads were trimmed at Q25 with fastp and aligned with MiXCR, with productive beta chains retained. A single entry per CDR3 protein holds the most common genes and DNA from its merged rows. This sample lists over 250,000 distinct CDR3 sequences; around 23% were detected once. The ten largest clones represent roughly 56% of the sample.

The source material was peripheral blood mononuclear cells (PBMCs), sampled when the disease was refractory, from a patient treated with antithyroid drugs. The source is a female donor with Graves disease.

This clonotype was seen repeatedly, ten times or more. V is TRBV2 and J is TRBJ1-1; no firm D call. CDR3 length equals 13 residues. CDR1 SNHLY and CDR2 FYNNEI come from the germline V gene. V lost 6 bases, J lost 1 base, and 9 bases lay in between. The CDR3 loop is CASRGPGNTEAFF. The DNA of the CDR3 is TGTGCCAGCAGGGGTCCCGGGAACACTGAAGCTTTCTTT.

This clonotype was counted ten times or more. V and J are TRBV28 and TRBJ2-4; no clear D. Looked up from germline, CDR1 is MDHEN and CDR2 is SYDVKM. This CDR3 has 17 amino acids. Trimming stripped 4 bases from V and 2 bases from J, with 18 bases between. CDR3 in DNA: TGTGCCAGCAGTTCCTCAGTTTATGGGCCAACCAAAAACATTCAGTACTTC. This translates into CASSSSVYGPTKNIQYF. The whole variable domain, remainder taken from reference TRBV28 and TRBJ2-4, is DVKVTQSSRYLVKRTGEKVFLECVQDMDHENMFWYRQDPGLGLRLIYFSYDVKMKEKGDIPEGYSVSREKKERFSLILESASTNQTSMYLCASSSSVYGPTKNIQYFGAGTRLSVL.

The table lists this clonotype with a few counts. The chain couples TRBV7-9 to TRBJ2-1; 7 nucleotides align to TRBD2. Germline V gives CDR1 SEHNR, CDR2 FQNEAQ (reference sequence). Trimming at V came to 7 bases and at J to 2 bases, leaving 11 bases not matched to a gene. The CDR3 consists of 16 residues. The DNA of the CDR3 is TGTGCCAGCACTTTCAGCGGGGCATTGGCCTACAATGAGCAGTTCTTC. It codes for CASTFSGALAYNEQFF.

This clonotype was counted between two and nine times. This sequence joins TRBV7-2 and TRBJ1-5, with 7 bases that match TRBD1. The junction had 7 bases not matched to a gene; V was cut back by 5 bases and J by 6 bases. CDR1 is SGHTA, CDR2 FQGNSA, per germline. The CDR3 runs to 14 residues. Here the CDR3 reads CASSPAGGAQPQHF. CDR3 DNA: TGTGCCAGCAGCCCGGCAGGGGGGGCTCAGCCCCAGCATTTT.

This clonotype was counted between two and nine times. V and J are TRBV30 and TRBJ2-1, with D perhaps given as TRBD1 or TRBD2 (6 bases each). The CDR3 is made up of 14 amino acids. Germline CDR1 reads GTSNPN; CDR2 reads SVGIG (reference sequence). V was cut by 4 bases and J by 4 bases, with 14 bases left in between. The CDR3 DNA is TGTGCCTGGATCAACGGGGGCACTTACAATGAGCAGTTCTTC. The encoded protein is CAWINGGTYNEQFF.

This clonotype was observed a handful of times. CDR3 DNA sequence: TGCAGTGCTCGGACTAGCGAGATTTCCTACGAGCAGTACTTC. Amino acids: CSARTSEISYEQYF. The chain uses TRBV20-1 and TRBJ2-7; TRBD2 aligns across 9 bases. V shed 5 bases and J 1 base; nucleotides not matched to a gene: 6. The length of the CDR3 is 14 residues. Germline V CDR1 and CDR2: DFQATT, SNEGSKA (reference sequence).

This clonotype came up many times. The V and J genes are TRBV27 and TRBJ2-7, with TRBD2 matching 10 bases. CDR1 and CDR2 from the germline V gene are MNHEY and SMNVEV (reference sequence). The length of the CDR3 is 16 residues. The J segment lost 4 bases and the V segment lost 6 bases, leaving 12 bases of the junction unmatched. In DNA, the CDR3 is TGTGCCAGCAGCCGCGGTGGAGGACTAGCGGAATACGAGCAGTACTTC. This translates into CASSRGGGLAEYEQYF.

The V gene is TRBV29-1, the J gene TRBJ2-2; D perhaps matches TRBD2 (5 bases). Deletions cut 2 bases from V and 2 bases from J, with 15 bases between. Looked up from germline, CDR1 is SQVTM and CDR2 is ANQGSEA. The CDR3 loop spans 16 amino acids. As DNA, the CDR3 is TGCAGCGTTGAACTGGGAACCAGCGGAAACACCGGGGAGCTGTTTTTT. Protein sequence: CSVELGTSGNTGELFF.

V and J are TRBV7-9 and TRBJ2-7; weak D call: TRBD1 (6 bases). Germline lookup yields CDR1 SEHNR and CDR2 FQNEAQ (reference sequence). The CDR3 is 15 amino acids. V was trimmed by 1 base and J by 7 bases, leaving 17 bases between them. CDR3 in amino acids: CASSLGAGDLGEQYF. The CDR3 region has the DNA TGTGCCAGCAGCTTAGGGGCAGGGGATCTGGGGGAGCAGTACTTC.

The chain has TRBV7-9 and TRBJ1-4, with a possible D match to TRBD1 (5 bases). CDR1 is SEHNR and CDR2 is FQNEAQ in the germline V gene (reference sequence). The germline V and J ends were trimmed by 5 bases and 8 bases, with 21 bases remaining between them. The length of the CDR3 is 16 residues. CDR3: CASSPLPGGPQEKLFF. The CDR3 coding sequence is TGTGCCAGCAGCCCACTACCGGGGGGACCCCAGGAAAAACTGTTTTTT.

This clonotype has ten or more counts. The rearrangement joins TRBV28 to TRBJ1-2; a possible D gene is TRBD1 (5 bases). There are 12 residues in the CDR3. Germline lookup yields CDR1 MDHEN and CDR2 SYDVKM. Trimming left V 6 bases short and J 7 bases short, with 12 bases between. The chain's CDR3 is CASSIIRGGYTF. CDR3 nucleotides: TGTGCCAGCAGCATTATTAGGGGTGGCTACACCTTC.

The table lists this clonotype with many counts. The genes are TRBV3-1 and TRBJ1-2; D is ambiguous. This CDR3 is 13 amino acids long. V lost 0 bases and J 5 bases, leaving 7 bases between the germline ends. In germline, CDR1 is LGHDT, CDR2 YNNKEL (reference sequence). CDR3 sequence reads: CASSQDGQYGYTF. CDR3 nucleotides: TGTGCCAGCAGCCAAGATGGCCAATATGGCTACACCTTC.

This clonotype was found many times. The genes are TRBV7-2 and TRBJ2-2, with TRBD2 as a possible D gene (5 bases). CDR1 SGHTA and CDR2 FQGNSA come from the germline V gene. The CDR3 is 15 amino acids. Trimming cost V 1 base and J 1 base, with 7 bases left between them. CDR3 nucleotides: TGTGCCAGCAGCTTAGGCGCGGGGAACACCGGGGAGCTGTTTTTT. Protein product: CASSLGAGNTGELFF.

The gene calls are TRBV6-5 and TRBJ1-3; D is unclear. The V end lost 0 bases, the J end lost 4 bases, and 10 bases lay between the germline ends. The germline CDR1 and CDR2 sequences are MNHEY and SVGAGI. This CDR3 has 15 amino acids. The CDR3 sequence: CASSYSTGAGNTIYF. The CDR3 DNA sequence: TGTGCCAGCAGTTACTCAACGGGTGCAGGAAACACCATATATTTT.

This clonotype was counted between two and nine times. CDR3 bases: TGTGCCACTATTTCTAGGGGCCTTCAACAAGAGACCCAGTACTTC. It encodes CATISRGLQQETQYF. V gene TRBV25-1 combines with J gene TRBJ2-5, with a weak D call TRBD1 (5 bases). Germline V CDR1 and CDR2: MGHDK, SYGVNS. The CDR3 extends over 15 amino acids. Trimming shortened V by 10 bases and J by 2 bases, and 20 bases separated the two germline ends.

The chain uses TRBV29-1 and TRBJ1-1; D remains unclear. CDR3 size: 13 residues. Trimming shortened V by 2 bases and J by 11 bases, and 18 bases separated the two germline ends. Germline V gene data show CDR1 as SQVTM and CDR2 as ANQGSEA. CDR3 nucleotides: TGCAGCGTTGAATTGCCGAACCGGGGTTCGGCTTTCTTT. It codes for CSVELPNRGSAFF.

The gene calls are TRBV6-1 and TRBJ2-1, with 12 positions matching TRBD2. The CDR3 is made up of 15 amino acids. Germline V gene sequence: CDR1 MNHNS, CDR2 SASEGT. The V segment lost 6 bases and the J segment 8 bases; nucleotides outside the gene matches: 8. This CDR3 reads CASSQTSGSSYEQFF. The DNA for the CDR3 is TGTGCCAGCAGCCAGACTAGCGGGAGTTCATATGAGCAGTTCTTC.

This clonotype was observed a few times. V usage is TRBV19 and J usage is TRBJ1-5; possible D gene TRBD1, 6 bases. Germline V gene sequence: CDR1 LNHDA, CDR2 SQIVND (reference sequence). CDR3 length equals 17 residues. V was pared by 3 bases and J by 0 bases, with 15 bases between. In nucleotides, the CDR3 is TGTGCCAGTAGTATTGGTTCGAGGACAGATAGCAATCAGCCCCAGCATTTT. Amino acid sequence: CASSIGSRTDSNQPQHF.

Many counts were recorded for this clonotype. The chain couples TRBV10-3 to TRBJ1-2; 8 positions match TRBD1. Germline V gives CDR1 ENHRY, CDR2 SYGVKD. The CDR3 has 11 amino acids. With V trimmed by 6 bases and J by 8 bases, 2 bases remained unmatched. CDR3 sequence: CAIRDRGGYTF. The CDR3 bases are TGTGCCATCAGAGACAGGGGCGGCTACACCTTC.

The table lists this clonotype with many counts. This chain links TRBV28 with TRBJ1-2; 7 bases line up with TRBD1. Germline CDR1 reads MDHEN; CDR2 reads SYDVKM. Trimming at V came to 11 bases and at J to 2 bases, leaving 5 bases not matched to a gene. The CDR3 is 12 residues long. Written as DNA, the CDR3 is TGTGCCGCGACAGGGCCGAACTATGGCTACACCTTC. This gives the protein CAATGPNYGYTF.

V and J are TRBV27 and TRBJ1-2; possible D gene TRBD1, 6 bases. From germline, CDR1 is MNHEY and CDR2 SMNVEV (reference sequence). The V gene lost 5 bases and the J gene lost 8 bases, with 12 bases spanning the gap. The length of the CDR3 is 12 residues. CDR3 amino acids: CASSGPQGGYTF. The CDR3 DNA reads as TGTGCCAGCAGTGGCCCACAGGGAGGCTACACCTTC.